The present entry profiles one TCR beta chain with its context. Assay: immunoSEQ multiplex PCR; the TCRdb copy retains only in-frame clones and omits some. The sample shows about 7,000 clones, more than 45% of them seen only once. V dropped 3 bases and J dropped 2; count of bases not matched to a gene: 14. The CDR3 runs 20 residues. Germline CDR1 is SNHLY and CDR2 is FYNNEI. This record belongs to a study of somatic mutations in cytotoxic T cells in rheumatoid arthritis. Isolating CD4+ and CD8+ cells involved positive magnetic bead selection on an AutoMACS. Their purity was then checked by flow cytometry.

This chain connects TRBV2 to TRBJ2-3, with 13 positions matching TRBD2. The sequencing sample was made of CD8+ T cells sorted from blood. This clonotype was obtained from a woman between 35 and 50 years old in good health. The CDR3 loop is CASSDGLAGVEAGDTDTQYF. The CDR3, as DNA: TGTGCCAGCAGTGACGGACTAGCGGGAGTTGAGGCCGGGGACACAGATACGCAGTATTTT. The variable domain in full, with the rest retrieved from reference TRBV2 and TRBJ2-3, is EPEVTQTPSHQVTQMGQEVILRCVPISNHLYFYWYRQILGQKVEFLVSFYNNEISEKSEIFDDQFSVERPDGSNFTLKIRSTKLEDSAMYFCASSDGLAGVEAGDTDTQYFGPGTRLTVL.